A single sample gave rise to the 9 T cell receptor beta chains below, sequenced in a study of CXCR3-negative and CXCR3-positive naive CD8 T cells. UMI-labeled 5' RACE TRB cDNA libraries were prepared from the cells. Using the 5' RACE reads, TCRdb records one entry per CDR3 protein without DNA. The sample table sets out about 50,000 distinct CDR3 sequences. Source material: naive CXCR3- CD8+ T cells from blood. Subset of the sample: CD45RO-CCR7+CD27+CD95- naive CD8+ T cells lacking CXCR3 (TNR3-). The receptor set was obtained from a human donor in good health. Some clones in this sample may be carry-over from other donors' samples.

The CDR3 protein is CASSYSGERVSSNQPQHF. The chain has TRBV6-2 or TRBV6-3 and TRBJ1-5. Germline lookup yields CDR1 MNHEY and CDR2 SVGEGT. The CDR3 consists of 18 residues.

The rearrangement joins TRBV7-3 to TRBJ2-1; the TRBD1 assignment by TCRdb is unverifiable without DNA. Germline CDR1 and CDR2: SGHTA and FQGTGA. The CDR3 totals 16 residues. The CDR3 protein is CASSQWRTDSYNEQFF.

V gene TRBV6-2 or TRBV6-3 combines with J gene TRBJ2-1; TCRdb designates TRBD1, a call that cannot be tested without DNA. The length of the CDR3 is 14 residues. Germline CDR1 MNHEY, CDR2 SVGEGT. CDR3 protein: CASTTYGAINEQFF.

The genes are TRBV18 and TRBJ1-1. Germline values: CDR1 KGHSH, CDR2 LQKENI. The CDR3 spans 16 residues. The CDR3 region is CASSTLLLEGNTEAFF.

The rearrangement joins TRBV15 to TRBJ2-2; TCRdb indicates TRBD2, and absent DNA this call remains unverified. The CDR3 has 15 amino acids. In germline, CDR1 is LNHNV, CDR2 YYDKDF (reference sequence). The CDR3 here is CATSRDGPEAGELFF.

The CDR3 loop reads CASGGGNQPQHF. The rearrangement joins TRBV12-3 or TRBV12-4 to TRBJ1-5; TCRdb reports TRBD1, a call that lacks DNA to check it against. There are 12 residues in the CDR3.

CDR3 amino acids: CASSYRPLSYAEAFF. This chain uses TRBV6-6 with TRBJ1-1. The CDR3 runs to 15 residues. The germline V gene encodes CDR1 MNHNY and CDR2 SVGAGI (reference sequence).

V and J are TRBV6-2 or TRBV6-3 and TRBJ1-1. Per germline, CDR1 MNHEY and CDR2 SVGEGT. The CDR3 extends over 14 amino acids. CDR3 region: CASSYSELNTEAFF.

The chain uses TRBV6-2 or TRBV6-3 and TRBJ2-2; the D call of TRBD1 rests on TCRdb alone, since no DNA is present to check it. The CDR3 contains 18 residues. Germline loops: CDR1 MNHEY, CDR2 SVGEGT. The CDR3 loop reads CASSLPPWAGEDTGELFF.